This TCR beta chain is from a study of beta chain features in type 1 diabetes. Every isolated RNA sample was fully reverse transcribed, so sequencing captured expressed TCRB transcripts. The repertoire was sequenced with immunoSEQ multiplex PCR; TCRdb's copy has only in-frame clones and lacks some. The repertoire holds about 400,000 clones, around 13% seen once, with around 0.015% in the top ten. V shed 7 bases and J shed 6 bases, with 15 bases lying between them. This CDR3 has 12 residues. Germline V lookup: CDR1 SQVTM, CDR2 ANQGSEA. The chain recombines TRBV29-1 with TRBJ1-1, with D perhaps TRBD1 (5 bases). The specimen sequenced was naive CD4+ T cells from blood. The origin of this receptor is a man between 18 and 35 years old in good health. In DNA, the CDR3 is TGCAGCGCAGGCAGGGTGTCGGCTGAAGCTTTCTTT. Translated, it gives CSAGRVSAEAFF.